A selection of T cell receptor beta chains follows, all from one sample in a study of shared clonotypes between healthy human individuals. Assay used: immunoSEQ multiplex PCR; TCRdb lists only in-frame clones, some missing. Of around 1.5 million clones listed, approximately 98% are singletons. The sequencing sample was made of naive CD4+ T cells sorted from blood. Every receptor here comes from a man aged 25-40 years in good health. Both conserved end residues are part of each CDR3. A D gene is named only where the DNA matches it firmly. Clone sizes are given selectively: once, few, many, or a class where the clone is expanded.

j_call | d_call | v_call | clone_size | cdr3_nt | cdr3_aa
TRBJ1-2 | TRBD1 | TRBV29-1 | . | TGCAGCGTTGACCGGGGCAGACAGGGGCCGGACTATGGCTACACCTTC | CSVDRGRQGPDYGYTF
TRBJ1-3 | . | TRBV9 | . | TGTGCCAGCAGCGTACTGTCCTCTGGAAACACCATATATTTT | CASSVLSSGNTIYF
TRBJ2-1 | . | TRBV29-1 | . | TGCAGCGTTGTAGGGGACCACTCCTACAATGAGCAGTTCTTC | CSVVGDHSYNEQFF
TRBJ2-6 | . | TRBV7-6 | . | TGTGCCAGCAGCTTAGCGGTAGGGGGAGGGTCTGGGGCCAACGTCCTGACTTTC | CASSLAVGGGSGANVLTF
TRBJ1-2 | TRBD1 | TRBV2 | once | TGTGCCAGCCGAATGGGGACAGAGTACTATGGCTACACCTTC | CASRMGTEYYGYTF
TRBJ2-1 | . | TRBV7-6 | once | TGTGCCAGCAGGAGGCCCGGGGGCAATGAGCAGTTCTTC | CASRRPGGNEQFF
TRBJ2-7 | . | TRBV4-1 | . | TGCGCCAGCAGCCCCAGTCCCCGGTCTGAGCAGTACTTC | CASSPSPRSEQYF
TRBJ1-1 | . | TRBV28 | . | TGTGCCAGCAGAGGACAGCCTAACACTGAAGCTTTCTTT | CASRGQPNTEAFF
TRBJ1-5 | . | TRBV4-3 | . | TGCGCCAGCAGCCAAGATTCAGGGGTTTTTCAGCCCCAGCATTTT | CASSQDSGVFQPQHF
TRBJ2-2 | TRBD2 | TRBV14 | . | TGTGCCAGCAGCCACGATAGACTAGCTGGGTTGAACACCGGGGAGCTGTTTTTT | CASSHDRLAGLNTGELFF
TRBJ2-7 | TRBD1 | TRBV28 | . | TGTGCCAGCAGTCCGTTCGTGGGGGGACAGGGCTACGAGCAGTACTTC | CASSPFVGGQGYEQYF
TRBJ1-1 | TRBD1 | TRBV28 | . | TGTGCCACCATACAGGGGAAGGCTTTCTTT | CATIQGKAFF
TRBJ2-5 | . | TRBV2 | . | TGTGCCAGCAGTGAAGCATCAAACCAAGAGACCCAGTACTTC | CASSEASNQETQYF
TRBJ1-2 | TRBD1 | TRBV4-1 | . | TGCGCCAGCAGCCAAGATTGGACAGGGCTGGCGAGGGGCTACACCTTC | CASSQDWTGLARGYTF
TRBJ2-4 | . | TRBV27 | . | TGTGCCAGCAGTTTATTTGGTGGGGAAAACATTCAGTACTTC | CASSLFGGENIQYF
TRBJ2-5 | . | TRBV7-3 | . | TGTGCCAGCAGCTTAAACTCGGGGGGGACAGTTCAGAGGGAGACCCAGTACTTC | CASSLNSGGTVQRETQYF
TRBJ2-2 | . | TRBV18 | . | TGTGCCAGCTCACTTCTGGACACTCCGGTCGGGGAGCTGTTTTTT | CASSLLDTPVGELFF
TRBJ2-2 | . | TRBV9 | . | TGTGCCAGCAGCGCAAGGGAGGGGGCGCCGACCGGGGAGCTGTTTTTT | CASSAREGAPTGELFF
TRBJ2-3 | TRBD1 | TRBV18 | . | TGTGCCAGCTCGATGGACAGGGGGGTCTTAGATACGCAGTATTTT | CASSMDRGVLDTQYF
TRBJ2-7 | . | TRBV7-2 | . | TGTGCCAGCAGCCCCCTCGGGGCGGGCCTACTCTCCTACGAGCAGTACTTC | CASSPLGAGLLSYEQYF
TRBJ2-1 | TRBD2 | TRBV7-9 | . | TGTGCCAGCAGCTCCAAGCCAGCGGGAGGGAGAAACAATGAGCAGTTCTTC | CASSSKPAGGRNNEQFF
TRBJ1-2 | TRBD1 | TRBV10-3 | . | TGTGCCATCAGTGCGGAGGACAGGGGCAGTGGCTACACCTTC | CAISAEDRGSGYTF
TRBJ2-1 | . | TRBV7-2 | . | TGTGCCAGCAGCCCAAAGTCCGGAGGTTCGAAGTTCTTC | CASSPKSGGSKFF
TRBJ1-2 | . | TRBV5-6 | . | TGTGCCAGCAGCTTGGGTCAGGAGAGGTACACCTTC | CASSLGQERYTF
TRBJ2-5 | . | TRBV6-1 | . | TGTGCCAGCAGTGAAAGGGCAGGGACCCAAGAGACCCAGTACTTC | CASSERAGTQETQYF
TRBJ2-5 | . | TRBV20-1 | . | TGCAGTGCCCTACAAGAGACCCAGTACTTC | CSALQETQYF
TRBJ2-1 | TRBD2 | TRBV11-2 | . | TGTGCCAGCAGCACCGGACTAGCGGGAATATTAAGCTCCTACAATGAGCAGTTCTTC | CASSTGLAGILSSYNEQFF
TRBJ2-1 | TRBD2 | TRBV7-3 | . | TGTGCCAGCAGCACAGCGGGAGTAGGTTATGAGCAGTTCTTC | CASSTAGVGYEQFF
TRBJ2-7 | . | TRBV9 | . | TGTGCCAGCAGCGTATCCGCGAAGAGCTCCTACGAGCAGTACTTC | CASSVSAKSSYEQYF
TRBJ2-3 | . | TRBV13 | . | TGTGCCAGCAGCCCTGAATGGTTAGGGATGCAGTATTTT | CASSPEWLGMQYF
TRBJ2-7 | . | TRBV7-9 | . | TGTGCCAGCAGCTCTACTCGACGCGTACCCTACGAGCAGTACTTC | CASSSTRRVPYEQYF
TRBJ1-2 | . | TRBV9 | . | TGTGCCAGCAGCGTAGAGGGGGAAGGGAGGTACTATGGCTACACCTTC | CASSVEGEGRYYGYTF
TRBJ2-1 | TRBD2 | TRBV4-2 | . | TGTGCCAGCAGCCAAAAGCGGGAGGGCAATGAGCAGTTCTTC | CASSQKREGNEQFF
TRBJ2-1 | TRBD2 | TRBV7-6 | . | TGTGCCAGCAGCTTAATCGCTAGCGGGAAGTACAATGAGCAGTTCTTC | CASSLIASGKYNEQFF
TRBJ2-5 | TRBD1 | TRBV7-9 | . | TGTGCCAGCAGCCCGAACAGGGGGCTGGAAGAGACCCAGTACTTC | CASSPNRGLEETQYF
TRBJ2-3 | TRBD1 | TRBV7-3 | . | TGTGCCAGCAGCTTGGGACAGAACACAGATACGCAGTATTTT | CASSLGQNTDTQYF
TRBJ1-5 | TRBD1 | TRBV11-3 | . | TGTGCCAGCAGCCCGGGACAGGTTAGCAATCAGCCCCAGCATTTT | CASSPGQVSNQPQHF
TRBJ2-3 | . | TRBV5-4 | . | TGTGCCAGCAGCTTGGCTCCGGGAGTTAGGACAGATACGCAGTATTTT | CASSLAPGVRTDTQYF
TRBJ1-2 | . | TRBV9 | . | TGTGCCAGCAGCATCTTTGATGGGGCTGCGGCCTTCTATGGCTACACCTTC | CASSIFDGAAAFYGYTF
TRBJ2-5 | . | TRBV5-1 | . | TGCGCCAGCAGCTTGGGATCGGAGACCCAGTACTTC | CASSLGSETQYF
TRBJ2-7 | TRBD1 | TRBV20-1 | . | TGCAGTGCTAGAGGGGGACAGGGGCAGTACTTC | CSARGGQGQYF
TRBJ2-7 | TRBD2 | TRBV5-1 | . | TGCGCCAGCAGCCACACGGTCCTGGGACTAGCGGCGAGCTCCTACGAGCAGTACTTC | CASSHTVLGLAASSYEQYF
TRBJ2-7 | TRBD1 | TRBV19 | . | TGTGCCAGTAGTATCCTGTGGACAGGGGGCTACGAGCAGTACTTC | CASSILWTGGYEQYF
TRBJ2-1 | . | TRBV7-6 | . | TGTGCCAGCAGCTTAGCGTGGGGCATGGAGGGGCGGAAAAGCTCCTACAATGAGCAGTTCTTC | CASSLAWGMEGRKSSYNEQFF
TRBJ2-1 | TRBD1 | TRBV2 | . | TGTGCCAACTTAGAGCGGACAGGTTCCTACAATGAGCAGTTCTTC | CANLERTGSYNEQFF
TRBJ2-7 | . | TRBV4-2 | . | TGTGCCAGCAGCCAATCGGCATTATTAATCTACGAGCAGTACTTC | CASSQSALLIYEQYF